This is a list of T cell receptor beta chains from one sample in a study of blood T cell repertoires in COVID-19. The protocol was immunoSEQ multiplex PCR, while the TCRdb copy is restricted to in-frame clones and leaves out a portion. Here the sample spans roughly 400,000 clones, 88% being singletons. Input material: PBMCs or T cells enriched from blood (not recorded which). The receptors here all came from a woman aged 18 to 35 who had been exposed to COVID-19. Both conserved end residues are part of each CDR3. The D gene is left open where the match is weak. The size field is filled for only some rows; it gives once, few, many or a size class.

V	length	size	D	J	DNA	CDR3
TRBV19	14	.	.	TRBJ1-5	TGTGCCAGTAGTATGGGGGGAGGAGATCAGCCCCAGCATTTT	CASSMGGGDQPQHF
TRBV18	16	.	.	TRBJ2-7	TGTGCCAGCTCACCAATCCCAGGAATAAACTCCTACGAGCAGTACTTC	CASSPIPGINSYEQYF
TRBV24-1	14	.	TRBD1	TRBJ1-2	TGTGCCACCAGTGATGAGGACAGGGTCAATGGCTACACCTTC	CATSDEDRVNGYTF
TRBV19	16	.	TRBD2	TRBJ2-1	TGTGCCAGTAGTGTATATTCTAGCGGGGCCTACAATGAGCAGTTCTTC	CASSVYSSGAYNEQFF
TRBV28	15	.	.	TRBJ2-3	TGTGCCAGCAGATCCGGCGACAGGGAGGCAGATACGCAGTATTTT	CASRSGDREADTQYF
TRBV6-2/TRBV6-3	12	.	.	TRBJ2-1	TGTGCCAGCAGCAAACTGAGGAATGAGCAGTTCTTC	CASSKLRNEQFF
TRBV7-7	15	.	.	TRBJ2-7	TGTGCTAGCAGCGAAGGGACTCTAAGCTCCTACGAGCAGTACTTC	CASSEGTLSSYEQYF
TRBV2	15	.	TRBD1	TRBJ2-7	TGTGCCAGCAGTAAACAGGGGGCCAGCTCCTACGAGCAGTACTTC	CASSKQGASSYEQYF
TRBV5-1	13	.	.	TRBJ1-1	TGCGCCAGCAGCTTTGGGGGCGCCGCTGAAGCTTTCTTT	CASSFGGAAEAFF
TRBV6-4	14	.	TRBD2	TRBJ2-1	TGTGCCAGCAGGGGGACTAGCGGGGGCGGCGAGCAGTTCTTC	CASRGTSGGGEQFF
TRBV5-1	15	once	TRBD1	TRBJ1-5	TGCGCCAGCAGCTTATCCGGGACAGCGAATCAGCCCCAGCATTTT	CASSLSGTANQPQHF
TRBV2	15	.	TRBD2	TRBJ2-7	TGTGCCAGCAGTGAAGAACTAGCGGGAGGGTTTCATCCTAACTTC	CASSEELAGGFHPNF
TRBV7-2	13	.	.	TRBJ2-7	TGTGCCAGCAGCTTAGCGACTTCCTACGAGCAGTACTTC	CASSLATSYEQYF
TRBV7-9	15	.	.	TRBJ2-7	TGTGCCAGCAGTAACACAGGAGGGTTTTCCTACGAGCAGTACTTC	CASSNTGGFSYEQYF
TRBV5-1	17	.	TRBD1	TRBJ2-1	TGCGCCAGCAGCGCGTTTCCGGGACAGGGGACATCCATTGAGCAGTTCTTC	CASSAFPGQGTSIEQFF
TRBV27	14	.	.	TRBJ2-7	TGTGCCAGCAGTTATGCGGGCGTCTCCTACGAGCAGTACTTC	CASSYAGVSYEQYF
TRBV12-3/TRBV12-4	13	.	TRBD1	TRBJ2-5	TGTGCCAGCAGTCTACAGGGGCAAGAGACCCAGTACTTC	CASSLQGQETQYF
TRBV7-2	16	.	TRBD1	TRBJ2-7	TGTGCCAGCAGCCAAAGTCGGGCACAGGGGGCCTACGAGCAGTACTTC	CASSQSRAQGAYEQYF
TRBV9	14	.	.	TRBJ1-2	TGTGCCAGCAGCGTAGGTCCGGGAATCTATGGCTACACCTTC	CASSVGPGIYGYTF
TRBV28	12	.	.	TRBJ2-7	TGTGCCAGCATCGGGGTGGCCTACGAGCAGTACTTC	CASIGVAYEQYF
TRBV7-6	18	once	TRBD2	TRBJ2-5	TGTGCCAGCAGCTTATGGGCCCAACTAGCGGGGGGGCGAGAGACCCAGTACTTC	CASSLWAQLAGGRETQYF
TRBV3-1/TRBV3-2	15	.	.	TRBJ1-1	TGTGCCAGCAGCCAAGGAGCCTTATGGAACACTGAAGCTTTCTTT	CASSQGALWNTEAFF
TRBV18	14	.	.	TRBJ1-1	TGTGCCAGCTCACCGGAGGGGATGAACACTGAAGCTTTCTTT	CASSPEGMNTEAFF
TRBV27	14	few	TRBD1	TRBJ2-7	TGTGCCAGCAGTACACAGGGGGCCTCCGTATGGCAGTACTTC	CASSTQGASVWQYF
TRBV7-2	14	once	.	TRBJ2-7	TGTGCCAGCAGCTTGACCAGGGGCAGATACGAGCAGTACTTC	CASSLTRGRYEQYF
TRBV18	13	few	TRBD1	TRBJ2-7	TGTGCCAGCGCCTCCGGGACAGAGTATGAGCAGTACTTC	CASASGTEYEQYF
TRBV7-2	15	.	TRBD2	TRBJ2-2	TGTGCCAGCAGCCCTAGCGGGACTACTACCGGGGAGCTGTTTTTT	CASSPSGTTTGELFF
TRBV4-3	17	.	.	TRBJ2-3	TGCGCCAGCAGCCAAGAATACTGGGCGGGCGTCACAGATACGCAGTATTTT	CASSQEYWAGVTDTQYF
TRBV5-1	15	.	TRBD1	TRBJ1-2	TGCGCCAGCAGCCCTTGGAGTTTACAGGGGTTGGGCTACACCTTC	CASSPWSLQGLGYTF
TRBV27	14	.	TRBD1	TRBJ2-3	TGTGCCAGCAGCATAACAGGGGTTGTAGATACGCAGTATTTT	CASSITGVVDTQYF
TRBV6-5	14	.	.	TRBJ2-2	TGTGCCAGCACCAGAAAAGCGAACACCGGGGAGCTGTTTTTT	CASTRKANTGELFF
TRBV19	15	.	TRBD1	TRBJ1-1	TGTGCCAGTAGTAGGGGACAGAGCGGGGGCACTGAAGCTTTCTTT	CASSRGQSGGTEAFF
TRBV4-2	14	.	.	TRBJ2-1	TGTGCCAGCAGCCGGTCTAGCCCCGGCAACGAGCAGTTCTTC	CASSRSSPGNEQFF
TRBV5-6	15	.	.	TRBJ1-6	TGTGCCAGCAGCCTACCACAGGGAGTGGGTTCACCCCTCCACTTT	CASSLPQGVGSPLHF
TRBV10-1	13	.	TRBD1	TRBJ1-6	TGCGCCAGTCCGGGACAGCTCAATTCACCCCTCCACTTT	CASPGQLNSPLHF
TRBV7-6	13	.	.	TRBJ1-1	TGTGCCAGCAGCTTAAGCGGGAACACTGAAGCTTTCTTT	CASSLSGNTEAFF
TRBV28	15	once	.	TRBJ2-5	TGTGCCAGCAGTTCCCCCGGGACTGGCAGCGGAGCCCAGTACTTC	CASSSPGTGSGAQYF
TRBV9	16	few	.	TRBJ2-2	TGTGCCAGCAGCCTGGCGGTCTCTTCGAACACCGGGGAGCTGTTTTTT	CASSLAVSSNTGELFF
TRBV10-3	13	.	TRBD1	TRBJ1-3	TGTGCCATCAGGGACAGGGAGAGAAACACCATATATTTT	CAIRDRERNTIYF
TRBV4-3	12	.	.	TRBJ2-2	TGCGCCAGCAGCCAACAAACCGGGGAGCTGTTTTTT	CASSQQTGELFF
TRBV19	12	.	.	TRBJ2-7	TGTGCCAGTATGGGAGTCCTCTACGAGCAGTACTTC	CASMGVLYEQYF
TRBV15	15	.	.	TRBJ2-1	TGTGCCACCAGCGGACTTACGGTGGAGCCCAATGAGCAGTTCTTC	CATSGLTVEPNEQFF